The 22 T cell receptor beta chains in this list originate from one sample, sequenced in a study of blood T cell repertoires in COVID-19. Clones were read by immunoSEQ multiplex PCR, and TCRdb kept only the in-frame ones, dropping some. Of some 250,000 clones in the sample, around 90% were seen once. The specimen sequenced was peripheral blood. The receptors were sampled from a middle-aged woman who had recovered from COVID-19.

The V and J genes are TRBV19 and TRBJ1-1; D is perhaps TRBD1 (5 bases). The ends were cut back, 10 bases at V and 4 bases at J, with 19 bases in the middle. The CDR3 runs 14 residues. Germline V gene sequence: CDR1 LNHDA, CDR2 SQIVND (reference sequence). The CDR3 sequence: CATTGGGWSTEAFF. CDR3 DNA: TGTGCCACCACCGGGGGGGGGTGGAGCACTGAAGCTTTCTTT.

This chain uses TRBV6-1 with TRBJ1-1, with a weak D call TRBD1 (5 bases). The CDR3 has 13 amino acids. Trimming stripped 2 bases from V and 8 bases from J, with 12 bases between. CDR1 MNHNS and CDR2 SASEGT come from the germline V gene. CDR3 protein: CASSESPNREAFF. As DNA, the CDR3 is TGTGCCAGCAGTGAATCCCCTAACAGGGAAGCTTTCTTT.

The chain carries TRBV10-1 and TRBJ2-5; 10 bases align to TRBD1. Unmatched junction bases numbered 3, after V lost 9 bases and J lost 2 bases. Per germline, CDR1 WNHNN and CDR2 SYGVQD (reference sequence). The CDR3 loop spans 13 amino acids. The CDR3 DNA reads as TGCGCCAGTCCGGGACAGGGGCAAGAGACCCAGTACTTC. This codes for CASPGQGQETQYF.

The CDR3 sequence is CASSSRLAGAGTGELFF. The CDR3 DNA sequence: TGTGCCAGCAGCTCCAGACTAGCGGGCGCCGGGACCGGGGAGCTGTTTTTT. The gene calls are TRBV7-9 and TRBJ2-2; the match to TRBD2 covers 10 bases. Germline V gene data show CDR1 as SEHNR and CDR2 as FQNEAQ (reference sequence). CDR3 length equals 17 residues. V shed 4 bases and J 5 bases; nucleotides not matched to a gene: 10.

The rearrangement links TRBV12-5 to TRBJ1-1, with D perhaps TRBD1 (5 bases). The CDR3 spans 13 residues. Germline values: CDR1 LGHNT, CDR2 FRNRAP. V was cut by 1 base and J by 7 bases, with 10 bases left in between. The CDR3 DNA sequence: TGTGCTAGTGGTTTGGGCACCGGGGGTGAAGCTTTCTTT. It specifies CASGLGTGGEAFF.

This clone has only one observation. V is TRBV18 and J is TRBJ1-1; no reliable D call. V shed 6 bases and J shed 1 base, with 15 bases lying between them. Germline lookup yields CDR1 KGHSH and CDR2 LQKENI. The CDR3 spans 15 residues. The DNA of the CDR3 is TGTGCCAGCTCCCCCGGGAATGGTCGGAACACTGAAGCTTTCTTT. Translating it yields CASSPGNGRNTEAFF.

The V gene is TRBV9, the J gene TRBJ2-3, with D unclear. Germline V gene sequence: CDR1 SGDLS, CDR2 YYNGEE. CDR3 size: 14 residues. Trimming pared 0 bases from V and 2 bases from J, leaving 7 bases between. CDR3 in DNA: TGTGCCAGCAGCGTAGTCGTGTACACAGATACGCAGTATTTT. This encodes CASSVVVYTDTQYF.

CDR3 sequence (DNA): TGCAGCGTTGATGCGGCTAGCGGGAGGGGTATCCCAGATACGCAGTATTTT. Encoded protein: CSVDAASGRGIPDTQYF. The rearrangement links TRBV29-1 to TRBJ2-3; TRBD2 agrees at 12 bases. CDR1 is SQVTM, CDR2 ANQGSEA, per germline. The CDR3 loop spans 17 amino acids. The trim removed 3 bases at V and 4 bases at J, leaving 11 bases unmatched.

This sequence joins TRBV7-2 and TRBJ1-4; D gene uncertain. Per the germline V gene, CDR1 is SGHTA and CDR2 is FQGNSA. The V end lost 0 bases, the J end lost 8 bases, and 13 bases lay between the germline ends. This CDR3 is 15 amino acids long. The CDR3 bases are TGTGCCAGCAGCTTAGCGCGGGCTCGAGGGGAAAAACTGTTTTTT. Amino acids: CASSLARARGEKLFF.

J is TRBJ1-2 and V is TRBV7-2; weak D call: TRBD1 (5 bases). With 5 bases removed from V and 3 bases from J, the gap between germline ends came to 16 bases. This CDR3 is 15 amino acids long. CDR1 and CDR2 from the germline V gene are SGHTA and FQGNSA. In DNA form, the CDR3 reads TGTGCCAGCAGCAAAGGGTCAGGGCTTCACTATGGCTACACCTTC. Encoded protein: CASSKGSGLHYGYTF.

This chain connects TRBV23-1 to TRBJ2-7; D perhaps matches TRBD1 (6 bases). TRBV23-1 is an ORF, and what it does is uncertain. The CDR3 sequence is 15 residues long. Trimming took off 0 bases at V and 4 bases at J, with 13 bases between the two ends. CDR3 region: CASSQSTGRRYEQYF. The DNA of the CDR3 is TGCGCCAGCAGTCAATCGACAGGCCGCCGGTACGAGCAGTACTTC.

A remark on this clone: This may arise from a read error, as a much more abundant clone is one base away. The rearrangement joins TRBV6-6 to TRBJ1-2, with a tentative D call TRBD1 (5 bases). The CDR3 runs 14 residues. In germline, CDR1 is MNHNY, CDR2 SVGAGI (reference sequence). V lost 6 bases, J lost 3 bases, and 14 bases lay in between. The CDR3 loop reads CASSPGGGDYGYTF. CDR3 DNA sequence: TGTGCCAGCAGCCCCGGGGGTGGAGACTATGGCTACACCTTC.

Only one count was recorded for this clone. The V gene is TRBV5-1, the J gene TRBJ2-1; 9 bases fit TRBD2. Germline V gene lookup returns CDR1 SGHRS and CDR2 YFSETQ. This CDR3 region has 15 residues. The V and J ends lost 4 bases and 9 bases, in that order; junction bases with no gene match: 11. CDR3 coding DNA: TGCGCCAGCAGCCTGGGAGGACTAGCGCCCGGTGAGCAGTTCTTC. Its protein product is CASSLGGLAPGEQFF.

The chain's CDR3 is CASSQDWGEATDTQYF. The CDR3 DNA sequence: TGCGCCAGCAGCCAAGATTGGGGCGAGGCCACAGATACGCAGTATTTT. The chain has TRBV4-3 and TRBJ2-3, with D possibly TRBD1 on 5 matching bases. This CDR3 region has 16 residues. Trimming pared 0 bases from V and 2 bases from J, leaving 12 bases between. Germline loops: CDR1 LGHNA, CDR2 YSLEER.

The chain combines TRBV14 with TRBJ2-2; TRBD2 matches 9 bases. V shed 1 base, J shed 4 bases, and the junction held 4 bases outside the gene matches. This CDR3 has 16 residues. The germline gives CDR1 SGHDN, CDR2 FVKESK. Written as DNA, the CDR3 is TGTGCCAGCAGCCAAGTAGCGGGAGACCCCACCGGGGAGCTGTTTTTT. Encoded protein: CASSQVAGDPTGELFF.

The chain is built from TRBV6-6 and TRBJ2-4, with 7 bases matching TRBD1. The trim removed 6 bases at V and 6 bases at J, leaving 5 bases unmatched. This CDR3 comprises 13 residues. From germline, CDR1 is MNHNY and CDR2 SVGAGI (reference sequence). The CDR3 region has the DNA TGTGCCAGCAGCCCGGGACAGAGAAACATTCAGTACTTC. It specifies CASSPGQRNIQYF.

This chain joins TRBV6-6 and TRBJ2-3; 8 nucleotides agree with TRBD1. Germline loops: CDR1 MNHNY, CDR2 SVGAGI (reference sequence). Losses at the gene ends were 7 bases for V and 4 bases for J; bases not matched to a gene: 10. This CDR3 has 15 residues. This CDR3 is CASTSGQGGADTQYF. CDR3 DNA: TGTGCCAGCACCTCCGGACAGGGTGGGGCAGATACGCAGTATTTT.

The gene calls are TRBV24-1 and TRBJ1-2, with D possibly TRBD1 on 5 matching bases. The CDR3 is 13 amino acids. Trimming shortened V by 6 bases and J by 7 bases, and 14 bases separated the two germline ends. Per the germline V gene, CDR1 is KGHDR and CDR2 is SFDVKD. CDR3 DNA sequence: TGTGCCACCAGTCCCGCAGGGCGGGGTGGCTACACCTTC. It encodes CATSPAGRGGYTF.

Only a few counts were recorded for this clone. The chain joins TRBV7-8 to TRBJ1-6, with D uncertain. The germline V and J ends were trimmed by 5 bases and 8 bases, with 10 bases remaining between them. Looked up from germline, CDR1 is SGHVS and CDR2 is FQNEAQ. The CDR3 spans 13 residues. Written as DNA, the CDR3 is TGTGCCAGCAGCCCCGGAGCGCATTCACCCCTCCACTTT. Protein sequence: CASSPGAHSPLHF.

DNA of the CDR3: TGTGCCAGCGGGAGCCTCCCCTACAATGAGCAGTTCTTC. Its protein is CASGSLPYNEQFF. The rearrangement links TRBV6-5 to TRBJ2-1; TRBD2 might be the D (5 bases). CDR1 is MNHEY and CDR2 is SVGAGI in the germline V gene. The CDR3 spans 13 residues. Trimming removed 8 bases from V and 2 bases from J, with 10 bases in between.

CDR3 residues: CASSLLASGVTIQETQYF. CDR3 sequence (DNA): TGTGCCAGCAGTTTACTGGCTAGCGGCGTCACGATCCAAGAGACCCAGTACTTC. V is TRBV28 and J is TRBJ2-5; 7 nucleotides line up with TRBD2. This CDR3 has 18 residues. The V segment lost 2 bases and the J segment 1 base; nucleotides outside the gene matches: 13. Germline V lookup: CDR1 MDHEN, CDR2 SYDVKM.

The V call is TRBV28, the J call TRBJ1-2; TRBD1 agrees at 10 bases. The CDR3 has 14 residues. Germline CDR1 and CDR2: MDHEN and SYDVKM. The J segment lost 3 bases and the V segment lost 4 bases, leaving 2 bases of the junction unmatched. The CDR3 bases are TGTGCCAGCAGTTGGGACAGGGGCGACTATGGCTACACCTTC. Encoded protein: CASSWDRGDYGYTF.